These T cell receptor beta chains were read from a single sample in a study of T cell changes during pregnancy in multiple sclerosis. Assay: immunoSEQ multiplex PCR; the TCRdb copy retains only in-frame clones and omits some. The data hold tens of thousands of clones, with 85% to 95% observed a single time. This sample comprised peripheral blood, obtained before pregnancy. All receptors derive from a female donor with multiple sclerosis, enrolled in a pregnancy study. Each CDR3 is given with its conserved first and last residue. D genes are given only for firm matches. For some rows the clone size is stated as once, few or many, or as a class when expanded; others skip it.

clone size: NA; D gene: NA; V gene: TRBV11-2; J gene: TRBJ1-5; CDR3 protein: CASSLGSYNQPQHF; CDR3 DNA: TGTGCCAGCAGCTTAGGGTCCTACAATCAGCCCCAGCATTTT
clone size: NA; D gene: NA; V gene: TRBV6-4; J gene: TRBJ1-1; CDR3 protein: CASSPYGGGTEAFF; CDR3 DNA: TGTGCCAGCAGTCCCTACGGGGGGGGGACTGAAGCTTTCTTT
clone size: NA; D gene: NA; V gene: TRBV19; J gene: TRBJ2-7; CDR3 protein: CASSNQGSEQYF; CDR3 DNA: TGTGCCAGTAGTAATCAGGGGAGCGAGCAGTACTTC
clone size: NA; D gene: TRBD1; V gene: TRBV2; J gene: TRBJ2-3; CDR3 protein: CASSGTGLGPDTQYF; CDR3 DNA: TGTGCCAGCAGCGGGACAGGGCTAGGCCCAGATACGCAGTATTTT
clone size: once; D gene: NA; V gene: TRBV2; J gene: TRBJ2-3; CDR3 protein: CASTMTGLTDTQYF; CDR3 DNA: TGTGCCAGCACCATGACAGGCCTCACAGATACGCAGTATTTT
clone size: NA; D gene: TRBD2; V gene: TRBV29-1; J gene: TRBJ2-3; CDR3 protein: CSVFSRAPGGTDTQYF; CDR3 DNA: TGCAGCGTCTTCTCAAGGGCTCCGGGAGGGACAGATACGCAGTATTTT
clone size: NA; D gene: TRBD1; V gene: TRBV6-1; J gene: TRBJ2-1; CDR3 protein: CASSGQGIRSYNEQFF; CDR3 DNA: TGTGCCAGCAGTGGACAGGGTATTCGGTCCTACAATGAGCAGTTCTTC
clone size: NA; D gene: TRBD1; V gene: TRBV19; J gene: TRBJ1-2; CDR3 protein: CASNQQGAVNYGYTF; CDR3 DNA: TGTGCCAGTAATCAGCAGGGGGCTGTGAACTATGGCTACACCTTC
clone size: NA; D gene: NA; V gene: TRBV7-9; J gene: TRBJ2-1; CDR3 protein: CASSPREGSYNEQFF; CDR3 DNA: TGTGCCAGCAGCCCCAGGGAAGGCTCCTACAATGAGCAGTTCTTC
clone size: NA; D gene: TRBD1; V gene: TRBV27; J gene: TRBJ1-2; CDR3 protein: CASSFEGQGVRGYTF; CDR3 DNA: TGTGCCAGCAGTTTCGAGGGGCAGGGGGTTCGTGGCTACACCTTC
clone size: NA; D gene: TRBD1; V gene: TRBV2; J gene: TRBJ1-3; CDR3 protein: CASRQTGGSGNTIYF; CDR3 DNA: TGTGCCAGCAGACAAACAGGGGGCTCAGGAAACACCATATATTTT
clone size: NA; D gene: TRBD2; V gene: TRBV11-2; J gene: TRBJ2-2; CDR3 protein: CASSLIRTSGLRYTGELFF; CDR3 DNA: TGTGCCAGCAGCCTAATCCGGACTAGCGGGCTGAGGTACACCGGGGAGCTGTTTTTT
clone size: NA; D gene: TRBD1; V gene: TRBV4-3; J gene: TRBJ1-2; CDR3 protein: CASSQDGTGDYGYTF; CDR3 DNA: TGCGCCAGCAGCCAAGATGGTACAGGGGACTATGGCTACACCTTC
clone size: NA; D gene: NA; V gene: TRBV20-1; J gene: TRBJ2-5; CDR3 protein: CSAVKETQYF; CDR3 DNA: TGCAGTGCCGTAAAAGAGACCCAGTACTTC
clone size: NA; D gene: TRBD2; V gene: TRBV28; J gene: TRBJ2-1; CDR3 protein: CASSPLSAGGPRNEQFF; CDR3 DNA: TGTGCCAGCAGTCCTCTTTCAGCGGGAGGGCCGCGAAATGAGCAGTTCTTC
clone size: NA; D gene: TRBD2; V gene: TRBV4-3; J gene: TRBJ2-5; CDR3 protein: CASSLLAGGETQYF; CDR3 DNA: TGCGCCAGCAGCCTACTAGCGGGAGGAGAGACCCAGTACTTC
clone size: NA; D gene: TRBD2; V gene: TRBV4-1; J gene: TRBJ2-3; CDR3 protein: CASSQVILAGGTDTQYF; CDR3 DNA: TGCGCCAGCAGCCAAGTAATCCTAGCGGGAGGCACAGATACGCAGTATTTT
clone size: once; D gene: NA; V gene: TRBV7-2; J gene: TRBJ2-5; CDR3 protein: CASSLSAETQYF; CDR3 DNA: TGTGCCAGCAGCTTGTCCGCGGAGACCCAGTACTTC